These 16 T cell receptor beta chains were all obtained from the same sample, sequenced in a study of CD8 T cells in Susac syndrome. Reverse transcription of roughly 0.45 to 1 ug RNA used random hexamers. TCRdb processed the immunoSEQ multiplex PCR reads anew with MiXCR; each CDR3 protein has one entry. The table has 200,000 to 250,000 distinct CDR3 sequences, 80% to 95% seen once. Specimen: CD8+ T cells from PBMCs. All receptors come from a human donor with multiple sclerosis.

The V call is TRBV29-1, the J call TRBJ1-1, with a possible D match to TRBD1 (6 bases). The V gene's germline CDR1 is SQVTM and CDR2 ANQGSEA. V lost 6 bases, J lost 0 bases, and 14 bases lay in between. The CDR3 is 14 amino acids. CDR3 DNA: TGCAGCGTAGGAGGACAGCTTATGAACACTGAAGCTTTCTTT. It codes for CSVGGQLMNTEAFF.

The rearrangement links TRBV7-8 to TRBJ1-5, with TRBD1 as a possible D gene (5 bases). The CDR3 is 16 residues long. CDR1 SGHVS and CDR2 FQNEAQ come from the germline V gene. Trimming left V 4 bases short and J 0 bases short, with 13 bases between. The CDR3 region has the DNA TGTGCCAGCAGCTCCCTTAAGGGGTTTAGCAATCAGCCCCAGCATTTT. It codes for CASSSLKGFSNQPQHF. Together with reference TRBV7-8 and TRBJ1-5, the CDR3 gives the full variable domain: GAGVSQSPRYKVAKRGQDVALRCDPISGHVSLFWYQQALGQGPEFLTYFQNEAQLDKSGLPSDRFFAERPEGSVSTLKIQRTQQEDSAVYLCASSSLKGFSNQPQHFGDGTRLSIL.

The V call is TRBV13, the J call TRBJ2-7; 10 nucleotides match TRBD2. CDR1 is PRHDT and CDR2 is FYEKMQ in the germline V gene (reference sequence). This CDR3 has 14 residues. J was trimmed by 6 bases and V by 0 bases; bases with no gene match: 2. The CDR3 loop is CASSLGLAGVEQYF. In nucleotides, the CDR3 is TGTGCCAGCAGCTTAGGGCTAGCGGGAGTCGAGCAGTACTTC.

This chain joins TRBV29-1 and TRBJ1-3, with D unclear. V lost 4 bases and J lost 2, with 15 bases in between. Germline loops: CDR1 SQVTM, CDR2 ANQGSEA. CDR3 length: 15 residues. The CDR3 here is CSVVRSEGTGNTIYF. CDR3 nucleotide sequence: TGCAGCGTTGTAAGGTCGGAGGGAACTGGAAACACCATATATTTT.

V is TRBV5-1 and J is TRBJ1-2; a weak D match, TRBD1 (5 bases). CDR3 length: 15 residues. The germline V and J ends were trimmed by 0 bases and 6 bases, with 15 bases remaining between them. In germline, CDR1 is SGHRS, CDR2 YFSETQ. CDR3 residues: CASSLGVGLGDGYTF. The CDR3 DNA follows: TGCGCCAGCAGCTTGGGCGTAGGACTGGGGGATGGCTACACCTTC.

This sequence joins TRBV29-1 and TRBJ2-5, with D tentatively TRBD2 (5 bases). Deletions cut 7 bases from V and 2 bases from J, with 20 bases between. This CDR3 contains 15 residues. Germline CDR1 SQVTM, CDR2 ANQGSEA. The CDR3 protein is CSARAGIGGQETQYF. CDR3 in DNA: TGCAGCGCCCGGGCCGGGATTGGCGGACAAGAGACCCAGTACTTC.

The chain joins TRBV19 to TRBJ1-1; 11 bases agree with TRBD1. Germline-derived CDR1 and CDR2 are LNHDA and SQIVND (reference sequence). CDR3 length: 14 amino acids. V was pared by 8 bases and J by 7 bases, with 9 bases of the junction left unmatched. CDR3 coding DNA: TGTGCCAGTGATAGGACAGGGGGCTCCGGTGAAGCTTTCTTT. It is translated as CASDRTGGSGEAFF.

The rearrangement uses TRBV18 and TRBJ2-7; D unclear. Per the germline V gene, CDR1 is KGHSH and CDR2 is LQKENI. V was pared by 1 base and J by 1 base, with 5 bases between. The CDR3 loop spans 13 amino acids. The CDR3 DNA follows: TGTGCCAGCTCACCACGGGAATCCTACGAGCAGTACTTC. Protein product: CASSPRESYEQYF.

The chain carries TRBV20-1 and TRBJ2-5, with D tentatively TRBD1 (6 bases). Germline lookup yields CDR1 DFQATT and CDR2 SNEGSKA (reference sequence). The CDR3 contains 14 residues. Between the trimmed V and J ends, which lost 0 bases and 2 bases, there was a span of 10 bases. Written as DNA, the CDR3 is TGCAGTGCTAGAGATCTGCAGGGGCAAGAGACCCAGTACTTC. This translates into CSARDLQGQETQYF.

This chain joins TRBV7-2 and TRBJ2-1; 11 bases agree with TRBD2. The CDR3 is 13 residues long. CDR1 is SGHTA, CDR2 FQGNSA, per germline. J lost 13 bases, V lost 2 bases, and 4 bases had no gene match. This CDR3 reads CASSLTSGSSQFF. The DNA for the CDR3 is TGTGCCAGCAGCTTAACTAGCGGGAGTTCTCAGTTCTTC.

This sequence joins TRBV19 and TRBJ2-3; D gene uncertain. Trimming removed 3 bases from V and 1 base from J, with 11 bases in between. The CDR3 runs to 15 residues. In germline, CDR1 is LNHDA, CDR2 SQIVND (reference sequence). CDR3 DNA: TGTGCCAGTAGTATCCCGGGCCTGGGCACAGATACGCAGTATTTT. Residues: CASSIPGLGTDTQYF.

This clonotype was seen once. This chain connects TRBV7-9 to TRBJ2-1; 11 bases are a match to TRBD1. Germline V gene lookup returns CDR1 SEHNR and CDR2 FQNEAQ (reference sequence). The CDR3 runs 15 residues. J lost 8 bases, V lost 5 bases, and 8 bases had no gene match. CDR3: CASSLRTGGFDEQFF. In DNA, the CDR3 is TGTGCCAGCAGCCTCCGGACAGGGGGCTTCGATGAGCAGTTCTTC.

This rearrangement joins TRBV19 to TRBJ1-5, with D perhaps matching TRBD1 (6 bases). The CDR3 contains 14 residues. The V gene's germline CDR1 is LNHDA and CDR2 SQIVND (reference sequence). V lost 8 bases and J lost 6, with 17 bases in between. CDR3 nucleotides: TGTGCCAGTGGAAATGGGGGGGGCCCTCAGCCCCAGCATTTT. It encodes CASGNGGGPQPQHF.

The chain uses TRBV7-9 and TRBJ1-2, with D perhaps TRBD1 (5 bases). The CDR3 spans 16 residues. Trimming left V 7 bases short and J 5 bases short, with 23 bases between. Germline loops: CDR1 SEHNR, CDR2 FQNEAQ (reference sequence). The CDR3 DNA is TGTGCCAGCAACCCCGGGTTAGAAGGGGCGGTATATGGCTACACCTTC. Its protein is CASNPGLEGAVYGYTF.

Concerning this clonotype itself: One end of the junction does not line up with germline, which may come from a read error. The chain links TRBV19 to TRBJ1-1; no clear D gene. The germline gives CDR1 LNHDA, CDR2 SQIVND (reference sequence). The CDR3 runs to 12 residues. CDR3 protein: CASKSPGPEAFF. Written as DNA, the CDR3 is TGTGCCAGTAAATCCCCAGGACCTGAGGCTTTCTTT.

The chain has TRBV7-9 and TRBJ1-6; D is undetermined. Germline V lookup: CDR1 SEHNR, CDR2 FQNEAQ (reference sequence). This CDR3 is built from 12 residues. The V end was cut by 3 bases, the J end by 9 bases, with 6 bases between. Here the CDR3 reads CASSFPASPLHF. For the CDR3, the DNA is TGTGCCAGCAGCTTCCCCGCTTCACCCCTCCACTTT.